These 32 T cell receptor beta chains originate from one sample sequenced in a study of identical twins. TCRdb itself ran the 5' RACE reads through MiXCR, one entry per CDR3 protein. The profile covers approximately 500,000 distinct CDR3 sequences, with over 12% appearing a single time and roughly 0.4% taken by the ten largest. These data also featured in a second study, about yellow fever vaccine responses in identical twins.

Sequenced material: CD4+ T cells sorted from blood. These receptors were taken from a woman between 18 and 29 years old in good health.

This clonotype was observed a few times. The chain uses TRBV14 and TRBJ2-3; weak D call: TRBD2 (5 bases). This CDR3 comprises 16 residues. Per germline, CDR1 SGHDN and CDR2 FVKESK. The V end lost 0 bases, the J end lost 3 bases, and 13 bases lay between the germline ends. As DNA, the CDR3 is TGTGCCAGCAGCCAAGAAGTTCAGCGGTTGACAGATACGCAGTATTTT. Protein sequence: CASSQEVQRLTDTQYF.

V and J are TRBV10-3 and TRBJ2-2; 7 nucleotides agree with TRBD2. There are 14 residues in the CDR3. The germline CDR1 and CDR2 sequences are ENHRY and SYGVKD. V was pared by 6 bases and J by 4 bases, with 5 bases of the junction left unmatched. The DNA for the CDR3 is TGTGCCATCAGAGCGGGACTCAGCACCGGGGAGCTGTTTTTT. It translates to CAIRAGLSTGELFF.

This clonotype was picked up a small number of times. The V call is TRBV6-5, the J call TRBJ2-7, with 11 bases identical to TRBD1. The germline V gene encodes CDR1 MNHEY and CDR2 SVGAGI. This CDR3 region has 15 residues. With 2 bases clipped from V and 0 bases from J, the junction kept 0 bases outside the gene matches. In DNA, the CDR3 is TGTGCCAGCAGTTACGGACAGGGGGCCTCCTACGAGCAGTACGTC. Amino acid sequence: CASSYGQGASYEQYV.

V gene TRBV3-1 combines with J gene TRBJ2-2; the match to TRBD1 covers 7 bases. V trimming: 0 bases; J trimming: 3 bases; junction bases outside the gene matches: 10. Germline assignment: CDR1 LGHDT and CDR2 YNNKEL (reference sequence). The CDR3 runs 18 residues. The DNA of the CDR3 is TGTGCCAGCAGCCAAGAACTCTGGGACAGTCCGGACACCGGGGAGCTGTTTTTT. Protein sequence: CASSQELWDSPDTGELFF.

This clonotype was seen more than once but under ten times. The V and J genes are TRBV28 and TRBJ2-7; D gene ambiguous. CDR3 size: 14 residues. V was cut by 1 base and J by 3 bases, with 10 bases left in between. Germline V gives CDR1 MDHEN, CDR2 SYDVKM. This CDR3 reads CASSLSANNYEQYV. CDR3 nucleotides: TGTGCCAGCAGTTTATCCGCAAACAACTACGAGCAGTACGTC.

Here the CDR3 reads CSAPSGLMNTEAFF. The CDR3 DNA follows: TGCAGTGCTCCGAGCGGACTTATGAACACTGAAGCTTTCTTT. The genes are TRBV20-1 and TRBJ1-1; D ambiguous. Trimming pared 5 bases from V and 0 bases from J, leaving 13 bases between. The CDR3 consists of 14 residues. CDR1 DFQATT and CDR2 SNEGSKA come from the germline V gene (reference sequence).

The chain has TRBV12-1 and TRBJ2-7. TRBV12-1 is a known pseudogene. The CDR3 sequence is 11 residues long. The CDR3 bases are TGTGCCAGCACGCAACGATACGAGCAGTACGTC. It specifies CASTQRYEQYV.

This clonotype was counted a few times. V gene TRBV11-2 combines with J gene TRBJ2-7; no clear D gene. Deletions cut 2 bases from V and 3 bases from J, with 5 bases between. Per the germline V gene, CDR1 is SGHAT and CDR2 is FQNNGV. This CDR3 region has 12 residues. The CDR3 region is CASSLRLYEQYF. In DNA, the CDR3 is TGTGCCAGCAGCTTACGTCTCTACGAGCAGTACTTC.

The sample holds many counts of this clonotype. V gene TRBV12-3 or TRBV12-4 combines with J gene TRBJ2-1; 11 positions agree with TRBD2. This CDR3 region has 15 residues. Losses at the gene ends were 6 bases for V and 4 bases for J; bases not matched to a gene: 5. CDR3 amino acids: CASSPLAGAYNEQFF. The CDR3 nucleotides are TGTGCCAGCAGCCCACTAGCGGGGGCGTACAATGAGCAGTTCTTC.

This clonotype came up a few times. The rearrangement uses TRBV18 and TRBJ2-7; 12 bases match TRBD2. CDR3 length: 19 amino acids. Germline CDR1 is KGHSH and CDR2 is LQKENI. Losses at the gene ends were 5 bases for V and 4 bases for J; bases not matched to a gene: 18. For the CDR3, the DNA is TGTGCCAGCTCAGAAATCTGGACTAGCGGGAATGACGGGAAGTACGAGCAGTACTTC. It is translated as CASSEIWTSGNDGKYEQYF.

The J gene is TRBJ2-1, the V gene TRBV7-2; TRBD1 or TRBD2 may be the D gene (5 bases each). Germline values: CDR1 SGHTA, CDR2 FQGNSA. The CDR3 runs to 18 residues. V was shortened by 0 bases and J by 4 bases, with 19 bases between the two germline ends. The DNA of the CDR3 is TGTGCCAGCAGCTTAGCCCAAAGAGGGGTTCTAAGGTACAATGAGCAGTTCTTC. Translating gives CASSLAQRGVLRYNEQFF.

The gene calls are TRBV11-1 and TRBJ2-1; 9 bases are a match to TRBD1. J gave up 8 bases and V 5 bases, and 22 bases lay outside the gene matches. This CDR3 spans 19 amino acids. Per the germline V gene, CDR1 is SGHAT and CDR2 is FQDESV (reference sequence). CDR3 amino acids: CASSPRDRAFRLPSYEQFF. As DNA, the CDR3 is TGTGCCAGCAGCCCCCGGGACAGGGCCTTCCGCCTACCTTCCTATGAGCAGTTCTTC.

This clonotype has just a few counts. This sequence may be a read error, since a much larger clone differs from it by one base. The chain uses TRBV28 and TRBJ1-2; D is unclear. From germline, CDR1 is MDHEN and CDR2 SYDVKM. The V end was cut by 7 bases, the J end by 2 bases, with 5 bases between. The CDR3 length is 11 residues. The CDR3 DNA reads TGTGCCAGCACTAACAACTATGGCTACACCTTC. Its protein is CASTNNYGYTF.

J is TRBJ1-1 and V is TRBV5-6; TRBD1 agrees at 8 bases. The CDR3 runs to 17 residues. The V gene's germline CDR1 is SGHDT and CDR2 YYEEEE. The trim removed 2 bases at V and 0 bases at J, leaving 9 bases unmatched. This chain's CDR3 is CASSFWTGLKMNTEAFF. In nucleotides, the CDR3 is TGTGCCAGCAGCTTTTGGACAGGGCTAAAAATGAACACTGAAGCTTTCTTT.

The CDR3 loop is CASSPLRTSGLGYEQYF. As DNA, the CDR3 is TGTGCCAGCTCACCGCTACGAACTAGCGGACTAGGCTACGAGCAGTACTTC. The chain has TRBV18 and TRBJ2-7; 8 nucleotides agree with TRBD2. Germline lookup yields CDR1 KGHSH and CDR2 LQKENI. Trimming cost V 3 bases and J 3 bases; bases outside gene matches: 13. The CDR3 extends over 17 amino acids. Full variable domain (missing parts from reference TRBV18 and TRBJ2-7): NAGVMQNPRHLVRRRGQEARLRCSPMKGHSHVYWYRQLPEEGLKFMVYLQKENIIDESGMPKERFSAEFPKEGPSILRIQQVVRGDSAAYFCASSPLRTSGLGYEQYFGPGTRLTVT.

In its sample, this clonotype was seen a few times. The chain links TRBV24-1 to TRBJ2-1; D gene ambiguous. V was trimmed by 3 bases and J by 9 bases, leaving 14 bases between them. The V gene's germline CDR1 is KGHDR and CDR2 SFDVKD. CDR3 length: 14 amino acids. CDR3 DNA sequence: TGTGCCACCAGTGATCCCGCACGTTTAGGTGAGCAGTTCTTC. The encoded protein is CATSDPARLGEQFF.

The V and J genes are TRBV29-1 and TRBJ2-3; tentative D call: TRBD2 (5 bases). Germline CDR1 and CDR2: SQVTM and ANQGSEA. V lost 4 bases and J 6 bases, leaving 14 bases between the germline ends. This CDR3 has 13 residues. Here the CDR3 reads CSVGGVPRDTQYF. The DNA for the CDR3 is TGCAGCGTTGGGGGAGTCCCAAGGGATACGCAGTATTTT.

This clonotype was seen a few times. The chain employs TRBV5-1 and TRBJ1-1; D ambiguous. The CDR3 is 13 residues long. The V gene lost 5 bases and the J gene lost 1 base, with 9 bases spanning the gap. CDR1 is SGHRS, CDR2 YFSETQ, per germline. CDR3 in DNA: TGCGCCAGCAGACAGACGGGGAACACTGAAGCTTTCTTT. As protein: CASRQTGNTEAFF.

The chain employs TRBV20-1 and TRBJ1-2; TRBD1 matches 11 bases. The V gene end was trimmed by 3 bases and the J gene end by 3 bases; junction bases not matched to a gene: 6. In germline, CDR1 is DFQATT, CDR2 SNEGSKA (reference sequence). The CDR3 has 15 amino acids. CDR3 amino acids: CSARSSGQGDYGYTF. The CDR3, as DNA: TGCAGTGCTAGGTCCTCGGGACAGGGGGACTATGGCTACACCTTC.

This clonotype appeared once. The J gene is TRBJ2-2, the V gene TRBV7-9, with TRBD1 as a possible D gene (6 bases). The CDR3 contains 14 residues. The V gene lost 4 bases and the J gene lost 3 bases, with 9 bases spanning the gap. The germline gives CDR1 SEHNR, CDR2 FQNEAQ (reference sequence). The chain's CDR3 is CASSYRADTGELFF. The DNA for the CDR3 is TGTGCCAGCAGCTACAGGGCCGACACCGGGGAGCTGTTTTTT.

The rearrangement uses TRBV12-3 or TRBV12-4 and TRBJ2-1; 8 nucleotides match TRBD2. With 2 bases clipped from V and 6 bases from J, the junction kept 3 bases outside the gene matches. The CDR3 runs 14 residues. The CDR3 DNA sequence: TGTGCCAGCAGTTTATGGCGGGAGGTCAATGAGCAGTTCTTC. This codes for CASSLWREVNEQFF.

In this sample, this clonotype turned up a few times. The chain uses TRBV6-1 and TRBJ1-2; D remains unclear. This CDR3 has 14 residues. Deletions cut 5 bases from V and 4 bases from J, with 14 bases between. CDR1 and CDR2 from the germline V gene are MNHNS and SASEGT. The chain's CDR3 is CASSRPNWVYGYTF. The CDR3 coding sequence is TGTGCCAGCAGTCGACCTAATTGGGTCTATGGCTACACCTTC.

In this sample, this clonotype turned up many times. V and J are TRBV29-1 and TRBJ2-4; maybe TRBD1 (5 bases). The CDR3 consists of 14 residues. Germline V CDR1 and CDR2: SQVTM, ANQGSEA. Trimming pared 3 bases from V and 3 bases from J, leaving 12 bases between. This CDR3 is CSVDGHRDKNIQYF. CDR3 nucleotides: TGCAGCGTTGATGGACATAGGGACAAAAACATTCAGTACTTC.

This clonotype was seen only a few times. The J gene is TRBJ1-5, the V gene TRBV6-2 or TRBV6-3; D remains unclear. Germline lookup yields CDR1 MNHEY and CDR2 SVGEGT. The CDR3 covers 12 residues. V was shortened by 4 bases and J by 7 bases, with 8 bases between the two germline ends. The CDR3 spells CASSSIVQPQHF. The CDR3 DNA reads as TGTGCCAGCAGTTCGATCGTCCAGCCCCAGCATTTT.

The J gene is TRBJ1-6, the V gene TRBV20-1; no clear D gene. The V end was cut by 1 base, the J end by 5 bases, with 12 bases between. The CDR3 consists of 15 residues. Germline-derived CDR1 and CDR2 are DFQATT and SNEGSKA (reference sequence). The CDR3 nucleotides are TGCAGTGCTAGAGCCGATGCCGAGAATAATTCACCCCTCCACTTT. Amino acids: CSARADAENNSPLHF.

This sequence joins TRBV7-7 and TRBJ2-7, with 12 bases identical to TRBD2. This CDR3 region has 18 residues. V lost 5 bases, J lost 0 bases, and 11 bases stayed unmatched. Per the germline V gene, CDR1 is SSHAT and CDR2 is FNYEAQ (reference sequence). CDR3 region: CASSPGGQGLAGSYEQYF. The CDR3 nucleotides read TGTGCCAGCAGCCCCGGGGGTCAGGGACTAGCGGGCTCCTACGAGCAGTACTTC. Full variable domain (remainder filled in from reference TRBV7-7 and TRBJ2-7): GAGVSQSPRYKVTKRGQDVTLRCDPISSHATLYWYQQALGQGPEFLTYFNYEAQPDKSGLPSDRFSAERPEGSISTLTIQRTEQRDSAMYRCASSPGGQGLAGSYEQYFGPGTRLTVT.

This clonotype showed up many times. The V call is TRBV6-5, the J call TRBJ2-4, with TRBD2 as a possible D gene (5 bases). Trimming removed 2 bases from V and 4 bases from J, with 12 bases in between. CDR1 is MNHEY, CDR2 SVGAGI, per germline. This CDR3 has 15 amino acids. The CDR3 region is CASSYGGSVKNIQYF. The CDR3 DNA is TGTGCCAGCAGTTACGGCGGTAGCGTAAAAAACATTCAGTACTTC.

V gene TRBV3-1 combines with J gene TRBJ2-5; 10 bases match TRBD1. Losses at the gene ends were 8 bases for V and 2 bases for J; bases not matched to a gene: 5. The CDR3 contains 14 residues. Germline lookup yields CDR1 LGHDT and CDR2 YNNKEL (reference sequence). CDR3 sequence reads: CASLRTGGQETQYF. CDR3 nucleotides: TGTGCCAGCTTAAGGACAGGGGGTCAAGAGACCCAGTACTTC.

The CDR3 bases are TGTGCCAGTAGTCACGGACAGGGGCCCGGGGAGCTGTTTTTT. Amino acid sequence: CASSHGQGPGELFF. The gene calls are TRBV19 and TRBJ2-2; TRBD1 aligns across 9 bases. Trimming cost V 5 bases and J 6 bases; bases outside gene matches: 4. Germline V CDR1 and CDR2: LNHDA, SQIVND (reference sequence). The CDR3 has 14 residues.

This clonotype has a single count. This chain uses TRBV10-3 with TRBJ2-7, with D perhaps TRBD2 (6 bases). CDR3 length: 16 amino acids. The V end was cut by 4 bases, the J end by 0 bases, with 16 bases between. Germline values: CDR1 ENHRY, CDR2 SYGVKD. The CDR3 DNA is TGTGCCATCAGTGTGAGCGGGTCCACCTACTCCTACGAGCAGTACTTC. Translating gives CAISVSGSTYSYEQYF.

Note on this clonotype: The CDR3 does not end in the conserved phenylalanine or tryptophan, so this is likely a read error. This chain connects TRBV24-1 to TRBJ2-3; 10 bases line up with TRBD2. This CDR3 is built from 16 residues. From germline, CDR1 is KGHDR and CDR2 SFDVKD. With 4 bases clipped from V and 2 bases from J, the junction kept 5 bases outside the gene matches. The CDR3 loop reads CATSDRGLANTDTQYL. The CDR3 nucleotides read TGTGCCACCAGTGACCGGGGACTAGCGAACACAGATACGCAGTATCTT.

This clonotype was seen a handful of times. The rearrangement joins TRBV10-3 to TRBJ2-1; TRBD2 agrees at 7 bases. The length of the CDR3 is 15 residues. Germline V CDR1 and CDR2: ENHRY, SYGVKD. V lost 3 bases to trimming and J lost 5 bases; unmatched junction nucleotides: 7. CDR3 sequence: CAISDQSGTHNEQFF. CDR3 DNA: TGTGCCATCAGTGATCAGAGCGGGACCCACAATGAGCAGTTCTTC.